Shown below are 9 T cell receptor beta chains from a single sample sequenced in a study of long-term antiretroviral therapy in people with HIV. At the survey level, the v3.0 immunoSEQ assay was run. Profiling relied on immunoSEQ multiplex PCR, and the TCRdb table lists in-frame clones only, not all of them. The sample carries 25,000 to 30,000 clones, roughly four fifths recorded once. This specimen consisted of unsorted PBMCs, obtained 0.8 years before starting antiretroviral therapy. These TCRs come from a man aged 18 to 29 with HIV.

This clone turned up a few times. The chain combines TRBV23-1 with TRBJ1-1; D is unclear. TRBV23-1 belongs to the ORF category, with a function that is uncertain. V was clipped by 2 bases and J by 0 bases, with 7 bases between them. The CDR3 is made up of 14 amino acids. The chain's CDR3 is CASSQGQMNTEAFF. The CDR3 DNA is TGCGCCAGCAGTCAAGGGCAGATGAACACTGAAGCTTTCTTT.

The V and J genes are TRBV6-6 and TRBJ2-2; 7 nucleotides agree with TRBD1. Per germline, CDR1 MNHNY and CDR2 SVGAGI (reference sequence). V gave up 6 bases and J gave up 2 bases; unmatched junction bases: 6. CDR3 length: 15 residues. The chain's CDR3 is CASRHDRDNTGELFF. The CDR3 nucleotides are TGTGCCAGCAGACACGACAGGGACAACACCGGGGAGCTGTTTTTT.

Within the sample, this clone is medium-sized. V is TRBV9 and J is TRBJ2-4; 7 nucleotides align to TRBD1. CDR3 length: 16 residues. Looked up from germline, CDR1 is SGDLS and CDR2 is YYNGEE. Trimming cost V 0 bases and J 1 base; bases outside gene matches: 4. Here the CDR3 reads CASSVGQGVAKNIQYF. Here the CDR3 DNA reads TGTGCCAGCAGCGTAGGTCAGGGGGTGGCCAAAAACATTCAGTACTTC.

The chain joins TRBV29-1 to TRBJ2-7, with 7 nucleotides matching TRBD2. V was clipped by 4 bases and J by 4 bases; unmatched bases: 7. Germline V gene sequence: CDR1 SQVTM, CDR2 ANQGSEA. CDR3 length: 13 residues. CDR3 residues: CSVVEAGKYEQYF. CDR3 DNA sequence: TGCAGCGTTGTGGAAGCGGGAAAGTACGAGCAGTACTTC.

The rearrangement links TRBV6-6 to TRBJ2-7; 12 bases line up with TRBD2. The CDR3 spans 14 residues. Germline V lookup: CDR1 MNHNY, CDR2 SVGAGI (reference sequence). V trimming: 6 bases; J trimming: 3 bases; junction bases outside the gene matches: 3. The CDR3 coding sequence is TGTGCCAGCAGCGAGACTAGCGGGAGCTACGAGCAGTACTTC. It encodes CASSETSGSYEQYF.

The chain uses TRBV15 and TRBJ2-3; D is unresolved. CDR3 length: 15 amino acids. Trimming pared 8 bases from V and 3 bases from J, leaving 18 bases between. CDR1 LNHNV and CDR2 YYDKDF come from the germline V gene (reference sequence). The chain's CDR3 is CATASDEDATDTQYF. DNA for the CDR3: TGTGCCACCGCGTCCGACGAGGACGCTACAGATACGCAGTATTTT.

This chain connects TRBV6-6 to TRBJ2-3; D may be TRBD1 (6 bases). This CDR3 has 15 amino acids. CDR1 and CDR2 from the germline V gene are MNHNY and SVGAGI (reference sequence). V dropped 2 bases and J dropped 6 bases, with 15 bases sitting between them. The CDR3 sequence: CASSYRQVERDTQYF. Here the CDR3 DNA reads TGTGCCAGCAGTTACAGACAGGTTGAGCGGGATACGCAGTATTTT.

The chain has TRBV6-6 and TRBJ2-7; D may be TRBD2 (6 bases). Germline values: CDR1 MNHNY, CDR2 SVGAGI (reference sequence). The CDR3 length is 15 residues. V shed 6 bases and J shed 1 base, with 16 bases lying between them. In DNA form, the CDR3 reads TGTGCCAGCAGCTCGCCTAGCGCCAAGTCCTACGAGCAGTACTTC. Translation: CASSSPSAKSYEQYF.

The chain employs TRBV6-1 and TRBJ2-7; 12 bases line up with TRBD2. This CDR3 has 17 residues. V dropped 4 bases and J dropped 2; count of bases not matched to a gene: 9. CDR1 and CDR2 from the germline V gene are MNHNS and SASEGT. The CDR3 is CASSGIFRTSGTYEQYF. CDR3 sequence (DNA): TGTGCCAGCAGTGGAATATTTCGGACTAGCGGGACCTACGAGCAGTACTTC.